This T cell receptor beta chain was sequenced in a study of T cells after yellow fever vaccination. Regarding the study as a whole: The secondary response peaked faster, at day 5 versus 15, but was weaker.

This clonotype has ten or more counts. Antigen: not known. TCRdb reanalysed the 5' RACE reads using MiXCR and keeps one entry per CDR3 protein. The sample holds around 400,000 distinct CDR3 sequences, about 9.9% seen once. Germline V gives CDR1 MGHRA, CDR2 YSYEKL. Trimming stripped 4 bases from V and 3 bases from J, with 13 bases between. The CDR3 runs 14 residues. The specimen comprised PBMCs, sampled on the day of the first yellow fever vaccination. The V call is TRBV4-1, the J call TRBJ2-7; the D is unclear. The receptor was isolated from a man between 18 and 29 years old who received the YFV17D yellow fever vaccine. In DNA, the CDR3 is TGCGCCAGCAGCCTCCAGTACAGAAACTACGAGCAGTACTTC. The encoded protein is CASSLQYRNYEQYF.